The 8 T cell receptor beta chains in this list originate from one sample, sequenced in a study of CD8 T cells in Susac syndrome. RNA totalling roughly 0.45 to 1 ug underwent reverse transcription with random hexamers. Using its own MiXCR run on the immunoSEQ multiplex PCR reads, TCRdb lists one record per CDR3 protein. The profile shows some 240,000 distinct CDR3 sequences, 90% to 96% of them singletons. The sequencing sample was made of CD4+ T cells from PBMCs. The receptors come from a human donor with Susac syndrome.

This chain uses TRBV7-9 with TRBJ2-3; a possible D gene is TRBD1 (6 bases). Trimming removed 0 bases from V and 3 bases from J, with 10 bases in between. From germline, CDR1 is SEHNR and CDR2 FQNEAQ (reference sequence). The CDR3 totals 15 residues. CDR3 residues: CASSLAQGSTDTQYF. DNA for the CDR3: TGTGCCAGCAGCTTAGCCCAGGGGTCGACAGATACGCAGTATTTT.

The rearrangement links TRBV19 to TRBJ2-1; 14 positions agree with TRBD2. From germline, CDR1 is LNHDA and CDR2 SQIVND (reference sequence). CDR3 size: 17 residues. Trimming took 5 bases from V and 4 from J; bases not matched to a gene: 7. CDR3 DNA: TGTGCCAGTAGTGGACTAGCGGGAGGCCACAATTACAATGAGCAGTTCTTC. This sequence encodes CASSGLAGGHNYNEQFF.

This chain uses TRBV24-1 with TRBJ2-1; TRBD1 aligns across 10 bases. The CDR3 loop spans 15 amino acids. V lost 0 bases to trimming and J lost 10 bases; unmatched junction nucleotides: 5. CDR1 is KGHDR and CDR2 is SFDVKD in the germline V gene. The CDR3, as DNA: TGTGCCACCAGTGATTTGCGACAGGGGGCAGGGGAGCAGTTCTTC. This codes for CATSDLRQGAGEQFF.

The chain carries TRBV4-1 and TRBJ2-1, with D tentatively TRBD2 (6 bases). With 2 bases removed from V and 6 bases from J, the gap between germline ends came to 14 bases. The CDR3 extends over 15 amino acids. Germline CDR1 reads MGHRA; CDR2 reads YSYEKL. The CDR3 loop reads CASSQPRGRFNEQFF. In DNA, the CDR3 is TGCGCCAGCAGCCAACCCCGGGGGAGGTTCAATGAGCAGTTCTTC.

V usage is TRBV2 and J usage is TRBJ2-5, with D possibly TRBD1 on 6 matching bases. V lost 3 bases, J lost 4 bases, and 9 bases lay in between. Germline assignment: CDR1 SNHLY and CDR2 FYNNEI. The CDR3 has 13 residues. The CDR3 sequence is CASSDRGTETQYF. The CDR3 bases are TGTGCCAGCAGTGACAGGGGTACAGAGACCCAGTACTTC. Supplemented by reference TRBV2 and TRBJ2-5, the full variable domain reads EPEVTQTPSHQVTQMGQEVILRCVPISNHLYFYWYRQILGQKVEFLVSFYNNEISEKSEIFDDQFSVERPDGSNFTLKIRSTKLEDSAMYFCASSDRGTETQYFGPGTRLLVL.

V is TRBV24-1 and J is TRBJ2-5, with TRBD2 identical over 12 bases. Germline lookup yields CDR1 KGHDR and CDR2 SFDVKD. The CDR3 totals 16 residues. V shed 2 bases, J shed 2 bases, and the junction held 2 bases outside the gene matches. The CDR3 DNA reads as TGTGCCACCAGTGATTCAGGACTAGCGGGACAAGAGACCCAGTACTTC. It specifies CATSDSGLAGQETQYF.

The chain recombines TRBV15 with TRBJ2-5, with D hard to call. The CDR3 sequence is 13 residues long. Trimming removed 2 bases from V and 4 bases from J, with 8 bases in between. CDR1 and CDR2 (germline): LNHNV, YYDKDF (reference sequence). CDR3 nucleotide sequence: TGTGCCACCAGCAGACTCTCTGGAGAGACCCAGTACTTC. Amino acids: CATSRLSGETQYF. The full variable domain, with the rest looked up from reference TRBV15 and TRBJ2-5, is DAMVIQNPRYQVTQFGKPVTLSCSQTLNHNVMYWYQQKSSQAPKLLFHYYDKDFNNEADTPDNFQSRRPNTSFCFLDIRSPGLGDTAMYLCATSRLSGETQYFGPGTRLLVL.

The DNA for the CDR3 is TGTGCCAGCAGTTTGGGTCGACGGTTAAGGGGAGAAAAACTGTTTTTT. Its translation is CASSLGRRLRGEKLFF. The V gene is TRBV12-3 or TRBV12-4, the J gene TRBJ1-4, with a tentative D call TRBD1 (5 bases). V lost 3 bases, J lost 8 bases, and 19 bases lay in between. The length of the CDR3 is 16 residues.